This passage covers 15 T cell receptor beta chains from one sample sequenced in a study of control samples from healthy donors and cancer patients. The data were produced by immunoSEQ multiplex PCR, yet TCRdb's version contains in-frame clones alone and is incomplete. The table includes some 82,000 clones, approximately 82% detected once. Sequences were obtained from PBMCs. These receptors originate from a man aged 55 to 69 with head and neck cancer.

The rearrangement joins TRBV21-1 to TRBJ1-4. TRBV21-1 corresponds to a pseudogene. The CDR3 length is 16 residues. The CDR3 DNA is TGTGCCAGCAATGGGGGACCCCCTGGGGGTAAGGAAAAACTGTTTTTT. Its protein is CASNGGPPGGKEKLFF.

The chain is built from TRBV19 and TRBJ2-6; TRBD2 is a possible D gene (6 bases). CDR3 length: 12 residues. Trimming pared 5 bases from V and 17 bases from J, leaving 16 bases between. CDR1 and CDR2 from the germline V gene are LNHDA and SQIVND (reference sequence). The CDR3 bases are TGTGCCAGTAGTCTTCCCGGGGGTCCTTTGACTTTC. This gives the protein CASSLPGGPLTF.

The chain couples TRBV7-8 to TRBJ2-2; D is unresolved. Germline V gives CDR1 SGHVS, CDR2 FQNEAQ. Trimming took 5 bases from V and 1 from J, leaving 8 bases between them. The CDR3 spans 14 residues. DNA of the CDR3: TGTGCCAGCAGCCCGCAGCAGAACACCGGGGAGCTGTTTTTT. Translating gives CASSPQQNTGELFF.

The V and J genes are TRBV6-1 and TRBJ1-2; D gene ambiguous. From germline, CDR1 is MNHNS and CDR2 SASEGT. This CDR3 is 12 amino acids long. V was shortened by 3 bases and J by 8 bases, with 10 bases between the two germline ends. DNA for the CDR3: TGTGCCAGCAGTGAGGGGTTTAGCGGCTACACCTTC. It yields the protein CASSEGFSGYTF.

As DNA, the CDR3 is TGTGCCAGCAGCTTAAAACTAGCGAGTACCTACGAGCAGTACTTC. Amino acid sequence: CASSLKLASTYEQYF. J is TRBJ2-7 and V is TRBV7-9; 7 bases line up with TRBD2. CDR1 is SEHNR and CDR2 is FQNEAQ in the germline V gene (reference sequence). V lost 2 bases to trimming and J lost 2 bases; unmatched junction nucleotides: 6. The CDR3 has 15 amino acids.

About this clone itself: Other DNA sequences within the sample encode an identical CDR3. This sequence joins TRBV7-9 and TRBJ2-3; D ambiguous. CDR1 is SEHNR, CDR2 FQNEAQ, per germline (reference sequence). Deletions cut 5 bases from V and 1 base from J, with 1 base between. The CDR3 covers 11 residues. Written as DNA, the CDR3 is TGTGCCAGCAGCCGCACAGATACGCAGTATTTT. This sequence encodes CASSRTDTQYF.

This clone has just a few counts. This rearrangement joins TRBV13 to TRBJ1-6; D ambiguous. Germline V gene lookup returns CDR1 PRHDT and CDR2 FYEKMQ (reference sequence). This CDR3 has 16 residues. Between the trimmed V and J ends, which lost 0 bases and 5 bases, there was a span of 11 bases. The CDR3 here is CASSLGRAYDNSPLHF. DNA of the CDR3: TGTGCCAGCAGCTTAGGCCGGGCATATGATAATTCACCCCTCCACTTT.

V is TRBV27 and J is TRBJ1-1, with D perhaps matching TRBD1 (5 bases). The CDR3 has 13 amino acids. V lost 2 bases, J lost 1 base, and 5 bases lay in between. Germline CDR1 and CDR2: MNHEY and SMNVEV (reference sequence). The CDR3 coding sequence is TGTGCCAGCAGTTTACAGGGGAACACTGAAGCTTTCTTT. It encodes CASSLQGNTEAFF.

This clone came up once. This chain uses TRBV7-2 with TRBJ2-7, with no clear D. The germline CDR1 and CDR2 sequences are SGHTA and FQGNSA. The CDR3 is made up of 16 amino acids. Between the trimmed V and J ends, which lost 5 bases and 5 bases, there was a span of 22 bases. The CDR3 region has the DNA TGTGCCAGCAGCCCCCGTCTGGTCCCATTCTACAACGAGCAGTACTTC. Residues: CASSPRLVPFYNEQYF.

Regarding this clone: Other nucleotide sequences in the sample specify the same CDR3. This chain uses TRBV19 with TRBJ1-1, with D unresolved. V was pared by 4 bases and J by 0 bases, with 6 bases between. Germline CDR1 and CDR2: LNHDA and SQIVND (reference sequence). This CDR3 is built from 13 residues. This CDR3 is CASSTGLNTEAFF. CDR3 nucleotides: TGTGCCAGTAGTACAGGATTGAACACTGAAGCTTTCTTT.

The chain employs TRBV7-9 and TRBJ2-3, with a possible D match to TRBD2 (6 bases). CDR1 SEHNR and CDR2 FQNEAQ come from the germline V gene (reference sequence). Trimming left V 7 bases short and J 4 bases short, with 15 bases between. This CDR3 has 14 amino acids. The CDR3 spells CASNRDSLADTQYF. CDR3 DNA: TGTGCCAGCAACCGGGACTCTCTTGCAGATACGCAGTATTTT.

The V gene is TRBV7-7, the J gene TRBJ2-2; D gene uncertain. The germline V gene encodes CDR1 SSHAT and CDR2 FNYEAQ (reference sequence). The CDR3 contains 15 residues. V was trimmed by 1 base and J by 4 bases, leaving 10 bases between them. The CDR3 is CASSLDGPPTGELFF. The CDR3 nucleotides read TGTGCCAGCAGCTTAGATGGGCCCCCCACCGGGGAGCTGTTTTTT.

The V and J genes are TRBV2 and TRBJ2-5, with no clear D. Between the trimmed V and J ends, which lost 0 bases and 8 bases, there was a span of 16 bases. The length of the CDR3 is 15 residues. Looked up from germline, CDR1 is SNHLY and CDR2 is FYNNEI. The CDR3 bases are TGTGCCAGCAGTGAAGCGCTTCAAGGACGGGCAACCCAGTACTTC. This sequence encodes CASSEALQGRATQYF.

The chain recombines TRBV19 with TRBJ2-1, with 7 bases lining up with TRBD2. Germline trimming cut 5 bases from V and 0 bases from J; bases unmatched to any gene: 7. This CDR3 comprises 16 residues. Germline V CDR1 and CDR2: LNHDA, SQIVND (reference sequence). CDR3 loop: CASSVPSGGSYNEQFF. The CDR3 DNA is TGTGCCAGTAGTGTACCTAGCGGTGGCTCCTACAATGAGCAGTTCTTC.

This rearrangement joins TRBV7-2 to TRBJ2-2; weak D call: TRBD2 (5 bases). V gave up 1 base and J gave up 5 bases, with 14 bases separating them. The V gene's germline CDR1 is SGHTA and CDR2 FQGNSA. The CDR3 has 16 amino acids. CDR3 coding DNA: TGTGCCAGCAGCTTAGAGGGAGTGGTAAGTACCGGGGAGCTGTTTTTT. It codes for CASSLEGVVSTGELFF.